These T cell receptor beta chains were read from a single sample in a study of blood T cell repertoires in COVID-19. Profiled with immunoSEQ multiplex PCR; TCRdb holds only in-frame clones, not every one. The top ten hold approximately 4% of the sample, which has 35,000 to 50,000 clones, about 91% seen once. The sequenced sample consisted of peripheral blood. The receptor set was obtained from a human donor in a cohort sampled during active COVID-19. Each CDR3 is given with its conserved first and last residue. A D gene is named only where the DNA matches it firmly. A row's size may be missing; if present it is once, few, many or a size class.

v_gene	j_gene	d_gene	abundance	CDR3nt	CDR3aa
TRBV5-1	TRBJ1-1	-	-	TGCGCCAGCAGCTTGGAATCAGTCACTGAAGCTTTCTTT	CASSLESVTEAFF
TRBV7-2	TRBJ1-1	-	-	TGTGCCAGCAGCTTAGGTCTGAGTGCGAACACTGAAGCTTTCTTT	CASSLGLSANTEAFF
TRBV5-1	TRBJ2-2	TRBD2	once	TGCGCCAGCAGCTTGTCTAGCGGGGGGCCTGGGGAGCTGTTTTTT	CASSLSSGGPGELFF
TRBV5-6	TRBJ1-1	-	-	TGTGCCAGCAGCTTAACGACAGTTCGTGAAGCTTTCTTT	CASSLTTVREAFF
TRBV7-8	TRBJ1-2	-	once	TGTGCCAGCAGCCCCAACCCCCTATATGGCTACACCTTC	CASSPNPLYGYTF
TRBV10-3	TRBJ1-3	-	-	TGTGCCATCAGCCAATGGACGACAGCGAGCTCTGGAAACACCATATATTTT	CAISQWTTASSGNTIYF
TRBV19	TRBJ1-6	-	-	TGTGCCAGTAGGACTAATCCTGCATATTCACCCCTCCACTTT	CASRTNPAYSPLHF
TRBV2	TRBJ2-5	TRBD2	-	TGTGCCAGCAGACCGTGGAGGAGGGAGGGCTCAATCCTCCAGGTCGAGACCCAGTACTTC	CASRPWRREGSILQVETQYF
TRBV18	TRBJ2-1	-	once	TGTGCCAGCTCACCACTCGCCGGGAGCTCCTACAATGAGCAGTTCTTC	CASSPLAGSSYNEQFF
TRBV19	TRBJ1-1	TRBD1	-	TGTGCCACTGGGACAGGCCAAAGTTACAACACTGAAGCTTTCTTT	CATGTGQSYNTEAFF
TRBV4-3	TRBJ1-4	TRBD1	medium-sized	TGCGCCAGCAGCCAAGAAACAGGGGGTTCGGAAAAACTGTTTTTT	CASSQETGGSEKLFF
TRBV4-2	TRBJ2-7	TRBD1	-	TGTGCCAGCAGCCAAGGACAGGGGGCCGAGGGCGAGCAGTACTTC	CASSQGQGAEGEQYF
TRBV6-5	TRBJ2-7	-	-	TGTGCCAGCAGTTACGTGGCAGGGGCCTACGAGCAGTACTTC	CASSYVAGAYEQYF
TRBV24-1	TRBJ2-5	TRBD1	-	TGTGCCACCAGTGATCCCGGGACAGGGCGAGAGACCCAGTACTTC	CATSDPGTGRETQYF
TRBV6-5	TRBJ1-2	-	-	TGTGCCAGCAACTTATATCAGGGGTACTATGGCTACACCTTC	CASNLYQGYYGYTF
TRBV6-5	TRBJ1-1	TRBD1	-	TGTGCCAGCATAGAAGATCCGACAGGGACTGAAGCTTTCTTT	CASIEDPTGTEAFF
TRBV11-2	TRBJ1-1	-	-	TGTGCCAGCAGCTTGGACGGACAGTACACTGAAGCTTTCTTT	CASSLDGQYTEAFF
TRBV7-9	TRBJ1-2	TRBD1	-	TGTGCCAGCAGACCCGACAGGGCCTATGGCTACACCTTC	CASRPDRAYGYTF
TRBV20-1	TRBJ1-6	-	-	TGCAGTGCTAGTGGAACAGCAGGGGTATCCTATAATTCACCCCTCCACTTT	CSASGTAGVSYNSPLHF
TRBV9	TRBJ2-3	-	-	TGTGCCAGCAGCGTAGGCGCAGATACGCAGTATTTT	CASSVGADTQYF
TRBV11-3	TRBJ1-5	-	-	TGTGCCAGCAGCTTAGTAAGTCGGGGGAGCAATCAGCCCCAGCATTTT	CASSLVSRGSNQPQHF
TRBV5-1	TRBJ2-5	TRBD2	-	TGCGCCAGCAGCGGTCTCGGGACTAGCCAAGAGACCCAGTACTTC	CASSGLGTSQETQYF
TRBV12-3/TRBV12-4	TRBJ2-4	-	-	TGTGCCAGCAGTCTCCGCGTTCAGTACTTC	CASSLRVQYF
TRBV2	TRBJ2-2	TRBD2	-	TGTGCCAGCAGTGTTATAGCGGGTCGCACCGGGGAGCTGTTTTTT	CASSVIAGRTGELFF